This record concerns one T cell receptor (beta chain) sequence. The antigen it recognizes is unknown. Base qualities are not at hand, and no much larger clone is one base apart. Library construction relied on the immunoSEQ multiplex PCR assay. As for how the authors treated the data: To diagnose cytomegalovirus status from the catalog of TCR beta chain sequences, a statistical classification framework was built. TCRdb provides this immuneACCESS table in a form limited to in-frame rearrangements. Some clones are lacking; in checked studies, under half of them reflect an unresolved V gene, and why the rest are absent is not known. V and J calls and clone size are given by that table; D and trimming were obtained from the DNA. The sample table records hundreds of thousands of clones; roughly 89% of these occur just once. The leading ten clones occupy approximately 0.86% of the sample. Separate from the roughly 700-subject first cohort, the validation cohort of 90 to 150 subjects was the group to which the donors belonged.

The data were obtained in a study of cytomegalovirus exposure and HLA in healthy donors (dated by TCRdb to the late 2010s). General notes on the study: According to a later analysis, the roughly 130 validation repertoires were produced on the same platform as the 600 to 850 repertoires of the first cohort. The study aimed to test whether cataloging public T cell receptors could reveal signatures of past pathogen exposure. In addition to the first cohort of 666 subjects, a separate validation cohort of 120 different subjects was used. High-throughput TCR immunosequencing, statistical association of individual TCRs with disease status, and machine learning were combined to predict cytomegalovirus infection status. Overall study outcomes, separate from this receptor: In a later analysis, TCRs clustered in the first cohort were found to also tend to co-occur in the 120 or so validation repertoires, with approximately 95% of cluster scores above 0. The validation cohort had no HLA typing available for a later analysis, so co-occurrence within that cohort was assessed over all 120 or so repertoires. The authors suggested that the approach could potentially be extended to other disease states and immunological phenotypes. Most TCR sequences were seen in very few donors, while some public TCRs were found in many individuals. The study listed around 160 TCR beta chains as associated with cytomegalovirus. A few of the identified cytomegalovirus-associated TCR beta chains were confirmed in vitro to be specific for cytomegalovirus antigens. The classifier was reported to diagnose cytomegalovirus status with high specificity and sensitivity in both the original and validation cohorts.

From the cysteine up to the phenylalanine, the CDR3 has a length of 16 residues. The retained sequence is limited to the CDR3, 48 bases, with the frame set at the first base. Per the germline V gene (reference sequence), LNHNV is the CDR1 and YYDKDF is the CDR2. V has 1 base trimmed and J has 3 bases trimmed; junction bases matching no gene number 5. The source material was PBMCs. The V and J genes are TRBV15 and TRBJ2-3; TRBD2 matches 9 bases in the middle. The TCR was taken from a woman aged 18-30 years in good health and CMV-seronegative. The CDR3 has the sequence CATSRGGGRDTDTQYF. DNA sequence: TGTGCCACCAGCAGAGGGGGCGGGAGGGATACAGATACGCAGTATTTT.